This TCR beta chain originates from a study of graft-versus-host responses after intestinal transplantation. Study-wide points: GvH clonotypes were identified within recipient marrow, with a subset emerging first in ileum or blood.

Method: immunoSEQ multiplex PCR; TCRdb's copy keeps in-frame clones and lacks some. The data contain just under 20,000 clones, approximately 79% of them singletons. Details on this clone: Antigen: not known.

Processing released intraepithelial and lamina propria lymphocytes from the graft tissue. The TCR was taken from a human patient who received an intestinal transplant, so some T cells may come from the graft donor. The source was ileum tissue, collected approximately 20 days after intestinal transplant.

Here the CDR3 DNA reads TGTGCCTGGACCAGGGGGCGAAAGGACACTGAAGCTTTCTTT. Translating it yields CAWTRGRKDTEAFF. The chain carries TRBV30 and TRBJ1-1; 8 bases match TRBD1. This CDR3 has 14 residues. CDR1 and CDR2 (germline): GTSNPN, SVGIG (reference sequence). V lost 4 bases, J lost 3 bases, and 7 bases stayed unmatched.